These 9 T cell receptor beta chains share one sample of origin, sequenced in a study of cytomegalovirus exposure and HLA in healthy donors. Amplification used 60 Vbeta primers and 13 Jbeta primers. Sequencing was performed with immunoSEQ multiplex PCR; in TCRdb, only in-frame clones are kept and a portion is missing. This specimen shows 200,000 to 250,000 clones; the ten leading clones hold about 1%. The sequencing sample was made of PBMCs. The receptors derive from a girl aged 2 to 10 in good health and CMV-seropositive.

The J gene is TRBJ2-2, the V gene TRBV5-1; 7 bases agree with TRBD1. This CDR3 has 13 residues. The V gene's germline CDR1 is SGHRS and CDR2 YFSETQ. The V and J ends lost 4 bases and 7 bases, in that order; junction bases with no gene match: 4. CDR3 residues: CASSRQGDGELFF. Written as DNA, the CDR3 is TGCGCCAGCAGCAGACAGGGAGACGGGGAGCTGTTTTTT.

V usage is TRBV4-1 and J usage is TRBJ2-7; D is uncertain. The V gene's germline CDR1 is MGHRA and CDR2 YSYEKL. V lost 0 bases, J lost 3 bases, and 18 bases lay in between. The CDR3 covers 17 residues. The CDR3 reads CASSQDLHLLLHYEQYF. In DNA form, the CDR3 reads TGCGCCAGCAGCCAAGATCTACACCTACTACTACACTACGAGCAGTACTTC.

The CDR3 sequence is CASGTGRSYEQYF. DNA for the CDR3: TGTGCCAGTGGGACAGGGCGGTCCTACGAGCAGTACTTC. This chain joins TRBV2 and TRBJ2-5, with 9 bases lining up with TRBD1. The J call may be mistaken, given a closer DNA end match to TRBJ2-7. The CDR3 covers 13 residues. Looked up from germline, CDR1 is SNHLY and CDR2 is FYNNEI.

V usage is TRBV28 and J usage is TRBJ2-7; 10 bases are shared with TRBD2. The CDR3 spans 15 residues. Per the germline V gene, CDR1 is MDHEN and CDR2 is SYDVKM. The ends lost 4 bases at V and 2 bases at J; junction bases unmatched: 5. For the CDR3, the DNA is TGTGCCAGCAGTTCTAGCGGGAGAGCGCCCTACGAGCAGTACTTC. As protein: CASSSSGRAPYEQYF.

This chain joins TRBV20-1 and TRBJ2-1; D gene ambiguous. The CDR3 extends over 11 amino acids. Trimming left V 2 bases short and J 8 bases short, with 7 bases between. Germline assignment: CDR1 DFQATT and CDR2 SNEGSKA (reference sequence). This CDR3 reads CSARLPYEQFF. The CDR3 nucleotides read TGCAGTGCTAGACTCCCTTATGAGCAGTTCTTC.

J is TRBJ2-7 and V is TRBV11-2; D call uncertain. Trimming shortened V by 4 bases and J by 7 bases, and 17 bases separated the two germline ends. Per the germline V gene, CDR1 is SGHAT and CDR2 is FQNNGV. This CDR3 region has 14 residues. As DNA, the CDR3 is TGTGCCAGCAGCTCTCTAGTAACCCTCGGGGAGCAGTACTTC. Protein: CASSSLVTLGEQYF.

As DNA, the CDR3 is TGTGCCAGCAGTTTACTCCCGGGACAGAATGGCTACACCTTC. Protein product: CASSLLPGQNGYTF. This chain joins TRBV28 and TRBJ1-2; 7 bases align to TRBD1. The CDR3 covers 14 residues. Germline V gene sequence: CDR1 MDHEN, CDR2 SYDVKM. After removal of 2 bases from V and 6 bases from J, the junction contained 6 bases not matched to a gene.

The V call is TRBV12-5, the J call TRBJ1-2; 7 nucleotides align to TRBD1. V lost 2 bases and J lost 6; bases outside the gene matches: 6. Germline CDR1 reads LGHNT; CDR2 reads FRNRAP. This CDR3 is 14 amino acids long. The CDR3 region is CASGLTGDLDGYTF. In nucleotides, the CDR3 is TGTGCTAGTGGTTTGACAGGGGACCTAGATGGCTACACCTTC.

This sequence joins TRBV2 and TRBJ1-1; D might be TRBD1 (5 bases). The CDR3 sequence is 15 residues long. CDR1 is SNHLY and CDR2 is FYNNEI in the germline V gene. V was shortened by 5 bases and J by 6 bases, with 19 bases between the two germline ends. CDR3 in amino acids: CASSPRGLGRSEAFF. CDR3 in DNA: TGTGCCAGCAGTCCCCGGGGGTTGGGACGGTCTGAAGCTTTCTTT.